These 9 T cell receptor beta chains came from one sample sequenced in a study of blood T cells in healthy people across ages. The second PCR ran about 6 to 12 cycles with a sample-barcoded 5' primer and J-beta primers. One entry per CDR3 protein results from TCRdb running MiXCR on the 5' RACE reads. Found here are approximately 2,000,000 distinct CDR3 sequences, about two fifths of them singletons; the top ten hold 23%. The specimen sequenced was blood. The receptors were gathered from a human donor in good health.

This clonotype was recorded only once. The J gene is TRBJ2-3, the V gene TRBV21-1. TRBV21-1 is shown as a pseudogene. This CDR3 has 9 residues. CDR3 region: CAPGSTQYF. The CDR3 DNA reads TGTGCCCCAGGCAGTACGCAGTATTTT.

The chain joins TRBV6-2 or TRBV6-3 to TRBJ2-5; D not resolved. Germline lookup yields CDR1 MNHEY and CDR2 SVGEGT. Between the trimmed V and J ends, which lost 3 bases and 5 bases, there was a span of 10 bases. The CDR3 is made up of 13 amino acids. This CDR3 is CASSYVDRETQYF. The CDR3 bases are TGTGCCAGCAGTTATGTGGATCGGGAGACCCAGTACTTC.

This clonotype was seen only a few times. This chain links TRBV7-9 with TRBJ2-1; 11 bases fit TRBD1. CDR1 and CDR2 from the germline V gene are SEHNR and FQNEAQ (reference sequence). The trim removed 9 bases at V and 4 bases at J, leaving 11 bases unmatched. This CDR3 has 16 residues. The CDR3 reads CASEGQGAVAYNEQFF. CDR3 bases: TGTGCCAGTGAAGGACAGGGGGCGGTAGCTTACAATGAGCAGTTCTTC. The full variable domain, rest sourced from reference TRBV7-9 and TRBJ2-1, is DTGVSQNPRHKITKRGQNVTFRCDPISEHNRLYWYRQTLGQGPEFLTYFQNEAQLEKSRLLSDRFSAERPKGSFSTLEIQRTEQGDSAMYLCASEGQGAVAYNEQFFGPGTRLTVL.

This chain uses TRBV15 with TRBJ1-2; D may be TRBD1 (5 bases). Germline CDR1 LNHNV, CDR2 YYDKDF (reference sequence). The length of the CDR3 is 14 residues. V was pared by 0 bases and J by 4 bases, with 9 bases between. CDR3: CATSRDRGRYGYTF. The CDR3 DNA reads as TGTGCCACCAGCAGAGATCGGGGCCGCTATGGCTACACCTTC.

The chain couples TRBV9 to TRBJ2-5; 10 positions agree with TRBD1. The J call may not be correct, given that the DNA end is closer to TRBJ2-7. Germline CDR1 SGDLS, CDR2 YYNGEE. This CDR3 has 19 amino acids. The CDR3 loop reads CASSLTLNGTGEKGDEQYF. The DNA for the CDR3 is TGTGCCAGCAGCCTCACCCTAAACGGGACAGGGGAAAAAGGAGACGAGCAGTACTTC.

Points on this clonotype: At one of its ends the junction is not consistent with the germline gene, which may arise from a read error. The chain links TRBV20-1 to TRBJ2-1; the D gene could be TRBD1 or TRBD2 (7 bases each). This CDR3 has 16 amino acids. From germline, CDR1 is DFQATT and CDR2 SNEGSKA (reference sequence). The chain's CDR3 is CSARGAGGGTYNERFF. The CDR3 coding sequence is TGCAGTGCTAGAGGAGCAGGGGGGGGCACCTACAATGAGCGGTTCTTC.

The chain employs TRBV20-1 and TRBJ2-7; maybe TRBD1 (6 bases). From germline, CDR1 is DFQATT and CDR2 SNEGSKA (reference sequence). V gave up 5 bases and J gave up 3 bases, with 17 bases separating them. This CDR3 spans 14 amino acids. Written as DNA, the CDR3 is TGCAGTGCTGGGGGACACCACAACTACTACGAGCAGTACTTC. Protein: CSAGGHHNYYEQYF.

The chain has TRBV12-3 or TRBV12-4 and TRBJ2-1, with D perhaps assigned TRBD1 or TRBD2 (5 bases each). The CDR3 runs to 12 residues. The ends were cut back, 7 bases at V and 9 bases at J, with 13 bases in the middle. In DNA form, the CDR3 reads TGTGCCAGCAACCTGGGGGACGGTGAGCAGTTCTTC. Protein product: CASNLGDGEQFF.

The V call is TRBV27, the J call TRBJ2-4, with 10 positions matching TRBD1. The J call is in doubt because the DNA end fits TRBJ2-7 better. CDR3 size: 15 residues. Germline V gene data show CDR1 as MNHEY and CDR2 as SMNVEV (reference sequence). The CDR3 nucleotides read TGTGCCAGCAGTCGCCGACAGGGGGCTTTCGACGAGCAGTACTTC. This translates into CASSRRQGAFDEQYF.